This TCR beta chain was identified in a study of blood T cells in healthy people across ages. Study summary: About one barcoded beta molecule per two T cells was the capture yield of template switching. Study-wide results and caveats: Compared with aged donors, long-lived donors showed fewer expanded clones, suggesting selection. Roughly linear age-related decline in beta diversity appeared, significant by age roughly 40.

V shed 6 bases, J shed 2 bases, and the junction held 4 bases outside the gene matches. The CDR3 runs 14 residues. The second PCR ran about 6 to 12 cycles with a sample-barcoded 5' primer and J-beta primers. The template-switch adaptor, which had 12 random nucleotides, put a tag on each cDNA molecule. MiXCR was run by TCRdb on the 5' RACE reads, yielding one entry per CDR3 protein. Among roughly 1,500,000 distinct CDR3 sequences listed, 34% were seen once. This clonotype came up a few times. Its specificity is unknown. Sequencing was done on a sample of blood. The source is a woman aged 30 to 39 in good health. The chain uses TRBV12-3 or TRBV12-4 and TRBJ2-5, with 9 bases that match TRBD2. The CDR3 loop is CASRGTSLQETQYF. The CDR3 DNA is TGTGCCAGCAGGGGGACTAGCCTTCAAGAGACCCAGTACTTC.